The sequence of this T cell receptor (beta chain) was determined in a study of T-cell reconstitution after alpha-beta-depleted transplantation in children. Notes on this clonotype: Its specificity is not known.

Unique molecular identifiers were incorporated into the prepared TCRbeta library. MiXCR was run by TCRdb on the PCR reads, yielding one entry per CDR3 protein. The sample records more than 200,000 distinct CDR3 sequences, under 30% being singletons. Per the germline V gene, CDR1 is DFQATT and CDR2 is SNEGSKA (reference sequence). The ends were cut back, 2 bases at V and 4 bases at J, with 12 bases in the middle. The CDR3 loop spans 15 amino acids. Overall study results and limits: T-cell counts and diversity at one year post-transplant came mainly from newly produced T cells. The study reportedly traced alpha-beta T cells about two months after transplant to several hundred expanded graft clones.

The chain recombines TRBV20-1 with TRBJ2-6; either TRBD1 or TRBD2 may fit D (5 bases each). This clonotype originated in a girl aged 2 to 9 with Fanconi anemia, due to receive a stem cell transplant. This sample comprised PBMCs, obtained before TCRalphabeta/CD19-depleted stem cell transplant. The CDR3 coding sequence is TGCAGTGCTAGATCATCAGGGAGCGGGGCCAACGTCCTGACTTTC. This encodes CSARSSGSGANVLTF.